These 20 T cell receptor beta chains originate from one sample sequenced in a study of spatial heterogeneity in lung cancer. The study's findings and limits: Tumors with more nonsynonymous mutations had more expanded intratumoral alpha and beta TCRs.

Time point meaning: sample taken at primary tumor resection. A single record per CDR3 protein comes from TCRdb applying MiXCR to the 5' RACE reads. The table shows about 2,000 distinct CDR3 sequences, with about 3% occurring only once. Antigens of these TCRs are unknown. Sequencing used lung tumor tissue, obtained at surgery. The receptors shown here come from a female donor with early-stage non-small cell lung cancer.

This clonotype was seen at least ten times. The V and J genes are TRBV7-2 and TRBJ1-4; TRBD1 is a possible D gene (5 bases). Trimming left V 1 base short and J 4 bases short, with 10 bases between. Germline V CDR1 and CDR2: SGHTA, FQGNSA. The length of the CDR3 is 15 residues. In DNA, the CDR3 is TGTGCCAGCAGCTTAGTGGGGGTGGTTAATGAAAAACTGTTTTTT. Its translation is CASSLVGVVNEKLFF. The whole variable domain, filled in from reference TRBV7-2 and TRBJ1-4, reads GAGVSQSPSNKVTEKGKDVELRCDPISGHTALYWYRQSLGQGLEFLIYFQGNSAPDKSGLPSDRFSAERTGGSVSTLTIQRTQQEDSAVYLCASSLVGVVNEKLFFGSGTQLSVL.

This clonotype is labeled as medium-sized. This chain links TRBV2 with TRBJ2-6; no clear D gene. V was cut by 8 bases and J by 4 bases, with 15 bases left in between. Germline V gene sequence: CDR1 SNHLY, CDR2 FYNNEI. The CDR3 is 15 residues long. CDR3 DNA sequence: TGTGCCAGCGTGAGTGCCCCTTACGGGGCCAACGTCCTGACTTTC. This encodes CASVSAPYGANVLTF.

This clonotype qualifies as medium-sized. V gene TRBV6-5 combines with J gene TRBJ2-6; D gene uncertain. There are 12 residues in the CDR3. The germline V gene encodes CDR1 MNHEY and CDR2 SVGAGI. V was cut by 4 bases and J by 2 bases, with 0 bases left in between. The CDR3 DNA is TGTGCCAGCAGTTCTGGGGCCAACGTCCTGACTTTC. It encodes CASSSGANVLTF.

By proportion, this clonotype is large. The rearrangement links TRBV10-3 to TRBJ2-7; D is unresolved. Germline V CDR1 and CDR2: ENHRY, SYGVKD. The CDR3 is 16 residues long. Trimming took off 0 bases at V and 3 bases at J, with 15 bases between the two ends. The CDR3 here is CAISESRAFRGYEQYF. The DNA of the CDR3 is TGTGCCATCAGTGAGTCTCGCGCGTTCAGAGGCTACGAGCAGTACTTC.

This clonotype is medium-sized by share. This chain's CDR3 is CASSSPGQQVFYGYTF. CDR3 sequence (DNA): TGTGCCAGCAGCTCGCCGGGACAGCAAGTTTTCTATGGCTACACCTTC. J is TRBJ1-2 and V is TRBV11-2, with 7 bases identical to TRBD1. V was pared by 4 bases and J by 4 bases, with 12 bases of the junction left unmatched. The CDR3 spans 16 residues. Looked up from germline, CDR1 is SGHAT and CDR2 is FQNNGV.

This clonotype is classed as medium-sized. The chain joins TRBV25-1 to TRBJ2-3; possible D gene TRBD1, 5 bases. The CDR3 runs 13 residues. Deletions cut 6 bases from V and 3 bases from J, with 10 bases between. The germline CDR1 and CDR2 sequences are MGHDK and SYGVNS. The CDR3 is CASRTSGTDTQYF. The CDR3 DNA reads TGTGCCAGCAGGACCTCAGGGACAGATACGCAGTATTTT.

By frequency in the sample, this clonotype is medium-sized (0.01 to 0.1%). The rearrangement links TRBV12-3 or TRBV12-4 to TRBJ2-5, with no clear D. There are 12 residues in the CDR3. V was cut by 4 bases and J by 4 bases, with 7 bases left in between. CDR3 DNA: TGTGCCAGCAGTTCCGGTGGAGAGACCCAGTACTTC. It is translated as CASSSGGETQYF.

This clonotype is labeled large. The rearrangement uses TRBV20-1 and TRBJ2-2; possibly TRBD2 for D (6 bases). Trimming pared 4 bases from V and 0 bases from J, leaving 6 bases between. Germline V CDR1 and CDR2: DFQATT, SNEGSKA (reference sequence). This CDR3 has 13 amino acids. Written as DNA, the CDR3 is TGCAGTGCTAAGCGGGCGAACACCGGGGAGCTGTTTTTT. Translated: CSAKRANTGELFF.

This clonotype has at least ten counts. CDR3 DNA sequence: TGTGCCAGCAGCTTAGACAGGGTGGGTCAGCCCCAGCATTTT. This encodes CASSLDRVGQPQHF. The chain joins TRBV7-2 to TRBJ1-5, with a possible D match to TRBD1 (6 bases). Looked up from germline, CDR1 is SGHTA and CDR2 is FQGNSA. V lost 1 base to trimming and J lost 6 bases, with 10 bases between them. This CDR3 has 14 amino acids.

Judged by abundance, this clonotype is medium-sized (0.01 to 0.1%). The chain uses TRBV9 and TRBJ2-3, with TRBD2 matching over 15 bases. Trimming removed 4 bases from V and 4 bases from J; junction bases left unmatched: 7. Germline V gives CDR1 SGDLS, CDR2 YYNGEE. The CDR3 spans 17 residues. The CDR3 region is CASSPRGLAGGSDTQYF. The CDR3 coding sequence is TGTGCCAGCAGCCCGCGTGGACTAGCGGGGGGGTCAGATACGCAGTATTTT. The full variable domain, completed using reference TRBV9 and TRBJ2-3, is DSGVTQTPKHLITATGQRVTLRCSPRSGDLSVYWYQQSLDQGLQFLIQYYNGEERAKGNILERFSAQQFPDLHSELNLSSLELGDSALYFCASSPRGLAGGSDTQYFGPGTRLTVL.

This clonotype counts as medium-sized. The rearrangement uses TRBV3-2 and TRBJ2-1; the table's D call, TRBD1, was not checked against the DNA. TRBV3-2 has pseudogene status. CDR3 length equals 11 residues. CDR3 nucleotides: TGTGCCAGCAGCCGGGGGAGTGAGCAGTTCTTC. Translating it yields CASSRGSEQFF.

In its sample, this clonotype ranks as medium-sized (0.01 to 0.1%). V and J are TRBV27 and TRBJ1-6; D remains ambiguous. The V gene's germline CDR1 is MNHEY and CDR2 SMNVEV (reference sequence). V was shortened by 8 bases and J by 9 bases, with 14 bases between the two germline ends. The CDR3 runs 13 residues. CDR3: CASRSGLSSPLHF. CDR3 nucleotides: TGTGCCAGCCGATCTGGCCTTAGTTCACCCCTCCACTTT.

This clonotype is medium-sized. The rearrangement joins TRBV6-5 to TRBJ2-5; D possibly corresponds to TRBD2 (7 bases). Looked up from germline, CDR1 is MNHEY and CDR2 is SVGAGI. V lost 0 bases and J 8 bases, leaving 19 bases between the germline ends. The CDR3 totals 16 residues. The CDR3 nucleotides read TGTGCCAGCAGTTACTCGGGGGGGGCGGGAGTAGAAACCCAGTACTTC. As protein: CASSYSGGAGVETQYF.

This clonotype counts as medium-sized. The V gene is TRBV18, the J gene TRBJ1-1; 7 positions match TRBD1. The CDR3 totals 13 residues. Per the germline V gene, CDR1 is KGHSH and CDR2 is LQKENI. Trimming at V came to 6 bases and at J to 3 bases, leaving 4 bases not matched to a gene. The chain's CDR3 is CASSTGKDTEAFF. The CDR3 DNA reads as TGTGCCAGCTCGACAGGGAAGGACACTGAAGCTTTCTTT. Full variable domain (outside the CDR3, taken from reference TRBV18 and TRBJ1-1): NAGVMQNPRHLVRRRGQEARLRCSPMKGHSHVYWYRQLPEEGLKFMVYLQKENIIDESGMPKERFSAEFPKEGPSILRIQQVVRGDSAAYFCASSTGKDTEAFFGQGTRLTVV.

Relative to its sample, this clonotype is medium-sized. The rearrangement uses TRBV5-6 and TRBJ2-5; no clear D. The V gene's germline CDR1 is SGHDT and CDR2 YYEEEE. CDR3 length equals 14 residues. V dropped 5 bases and J dropped 2 bases, with 13 bases sitting between them. CDR3 DNA sequence: TGTGCCAGCAGTTCAGCCTTTTGGCAAGAGACCCAGTACTTC. It encodes CASSSAFWQETQYF.

This clonotype was found many times. This chain joins TRBV2 and TRBJ1-5; D is uncertain. The CDR3 sequence is 14 residues long. V was pared by 6 bases and J by 6 bases, with 15 bases between. Germline loops: CDR1 SNHLY, CDR2 FYNNEI. The CDR3 nucleotides read TGTGCCAGCAGCGCCGGCAGGAACGGTCAGCCCCAGCATTTT. Its protein is CASSAGRNGQPQHF.

This clonotype was observed at least ten times. A much more abundant neighbour one base away suggests this may be a read error. The genes are TRBV7-3 and TRBJ2-3; D is ambiguous. V was trimmed by 3 bases and J by 5 bases, leaving 9 bases between them. The germline CDR1 and CDR2 sequences are SGHTA and FQGTGA. This CDR3 spans 13 amino acids. CDR3 loop: CASSFQFVDTQYF. The CDR3 DNA reads TGTGCCAGCAGCTTTCAGTTCGTAGATACGCAGTATTTT.

This clonotype has ten or more counts. The DNA for the CDR3 is TGTGCCACCCGTACAGGGTTGGGCAATCAGCCCCAGCATTTT. This encodes CATRTGLGNQPQHF. The chain links TRBV19 to TRBJ1-5; weak D call: TRBD1 (6 bases). Trimming shortened V by 10 bases and J by 2 bases, and 15 bases separated the two germline ends. Germline CDR1 reads LNHDA; CDR2 reads SQIVND (reference sequence). CDR3 size: 14 residues.

This clonotype is medium-sized within its sample. J is TRBJ1-6 and V is TRBV5-1, with TRBD1 as a possible D gene (5 bases). Trimming cost V 3 bases and J 7 bases, with 14 bases left between them. Germline values: CDR1 SGHRS, CDR2 YFSETQ. There are 15 residues in the CDR3. The CDR3 DNA follows: TGCGCCAGCAGCTCGGGGACGGCTCTGAATTCACCCCTCCACTTT. As protein: CASSSGTALNSPLHF.

This clonotype is labeled medium-sized. The V gene is TRBV2, the J gene TRBJ2-7, with D possibly called TRBD1 or TRBD2 (5 bases each). V was cut by 9 bases and J by 6 bases, with 9 bases left in between. CDR3 length equals 10 residues. Germline V gene sequence: CDR1 SNHLY, CDR2 FYNNEI. The CDR3 region has the DNA TGTGCCAGTGAGGGGTTCGAGCAGTACTTC. This codes for CASEGFEQYF.